This T cell receptor beta chain was retrieved from a study of T cells in Graves' hyperthyroidism and ophthalmopathy. Study background: Sampling of peripheral blood happened at initial diagnosis, prior to any treatment.

From RNA transcripts, TCR beta CDR3 regions were amplified. In the first-round RT-PCR of the TCR CDR3, the HTBI primer set was used. TCRdb redid the calling of the multiplex PCR reads with MiXCR, one entry per CDR3 protein. The data contain over 400,000 distinct CDR3 sequences, 20% to 25% of them singletons. This sequence was found in a woman in her 70s with Graves' ophthalmopathy. Sequencing was performed on blood.

The CDR3 coding sequence is TGCAGTGCTAGGGGACAGGCAACTAATGAAAAACTGTTTTTT. Protein sequence: CSARGQATNEKLFF. The chain combines TRBV20-1 with TRBJ1-4, with TRBD1 matching 8 bases. The CDR3 is 14 amino acids. V shed 3 bases, J shed 0 bases, and the junction held 0 bases outside the gene matches. The germline V gene has CDR1 DFQATT and CDR2 SNEGSKA (reference sequence).